Described below is a single TCR beta chain sequence and its context. Its antigen is unidentified. CDR1 and CDR2 from the germline V gene are SGDLS and YYNGEE. Trimming removed 0 bases from V and 4 bases from J; junction bases left unmatched: 1. The CDR3 has 14 residues. The source of the sample is a study of T cell responses to AZD1222 COVID-19 vaccine. Study-level results: Per reports, nearly half of all spike-specific TCRs target regions that are unmutated in variants. Seropositive at baseline were only a handful of AZD1222 recipients. The donor group comprised mostly white British people and more females; the analysis possibly underestimated clonal diversity.

Sequencing was performed with immunoSEQ multiplex PCR; in TCRdb, only in-frame clones are kept and a portion is missing. The table has some 180,000 clones, approximately 91% seen once. The TCR comes from an adult who received the AZD1222 COVID-19 vaccine. J is TRBJ1-2 and V is TRBV9, with 9 bases lining up with TRBD1. This specimen was peripheral blood, taken 28 days after the second AZD1222 dose. Written as DNA, the CDR3 is TGTGCCAGCAGCGTAGAGGGACAGGGCTATGGCTACACCTTC. Encoded protein: CASSVEGQGYGYTF.